This is a list of T cell receptor beta chains from one sample in a study of T cells after yellow fever vaccination. Via MiXCR, TCRdb re-called the 5' RACE reads, giving one row per CDR3 protein. The repertoire holds around 610,000 distinct CDR3 sequences, approximately 13% seen once, with about 14% in the top ten. The specimen was PBMCs, collected on the day of the yellow fever booster vaccination. The source of these receptors is a man aged 25-45 years who received the YFV17D yellow fever vaccine. The CDR3 runs from the conserved cysteine through the conserved F or W. The D gene is left open where the match is weak. The size field is filled for only some rows; it gives once, few, many or a size class.

d_call j_call clone_size v_call cdr3_aa cdr3_nt
- TRBJ2-5 - TRBV5-4 CASTTGVGETQYF TGTGCCAGCACTACAGGCGTTGGGGAGACCCAGTACTTC
TRBD1 TRBJ2-7 few TRBV6-1 CASKDRVEQYF TGTGCCAGCAAAGACAGGGTCGAGCAGTACTTC
TRBD1 TRBJ2-7 few TRBV7-9 CASRPGTGGYEQYF TGTGCCAGCAGACCCGGGACAGGGGGCTACGAGCAGTACTTC
TRBD2 TRBJ2-4 many TRBV18 CASSPRRGENIQYF TGTGCCAGCTCACCGAGACGGGGGGAAAACATTCAGTACTTC
- TRBJ2-1 - TRBV19 CASHPRWDSPLFF TGTGCCAGCCACCCCCGGTGGGACTCCCCACTGTTCTTC
- TRBJ2-1 - TRBV20-1 CSSSPTGILPGEQFF TGCAGTTCGAGCCCCACAGGGATCCTCCCTGGTGAGCAGTTCTTC
TRBD2 TRBJ2-7 many TRBV5-1 CASSAGTSGDYEQYF TGCGCCAGCAGCGCCGGGACTAGCGGAGACTACGAGCAGTACTTC
- TRBJ2-1 - TRBV27 CASSPPPHINNKQFF TGTGCCAGCAGTCCACCTCCGCATATTAACAATAAGCAGTTCTTC
TRBD1 TRBJ1-2 - TRBV6-6 CASSYSTTGRGYGYTF TGTGCCAGCAGTTACTCAACGACAGGGAGGGGCTATGGCTACACCTTC
- TRBJ2-7 - TRBV21-1 CASSKGGWRRNGYEQYF TGTGCCAGCAGCAAAGGGGGTTGGCGGCGGAACGGCTACGAGCAGTACTTC
- TRBJ2-7 - TRBV10-3 CAIALAPSSQQYF TGTGCCATCGCCTTGGCTCCCTCGTCCCAGCAGTACTTC
TRBD2 TRBJ2-5 few TRBV6-5 CASSYSSAGGWETQYF TGTGCCAGCAGTTACTCGAGCGCGGGAGGGTGGGAGACCCAGTACTTC
TRBD1 TRBJ2-7 few TRBV20-1 CSAGDRGNEQYF TGCAGTGCCGGGGACAGGGGCAACGAGCAGTACTTC
- TRBJ2-5 few TRBV10-3 CAISEFNTQETQYF TGTGCCATCAGTGAGTTCAATACCCAAGAGACCCAGTACTTC
TRBD2 TRBJ2-1 - TRBV20-1 CSARGGPGTSGSYEQFF TGCAGTGCTAGAGGAGGACCCGGGACTAGCGGGAGTTATGAGCAGTTCTTC
TRBD1 TRBJ2-5 many TRBV27 CASSRTGGGETQYF TGTGCCAGCAGCCGGACAGGTGGTGGGGAGACCCAGTACTTC
- TRBJ1-1 - TRBV7-2 CASSLGVGGDEAFF TGTGCCAGCAGCTTAGGGGTCGGGGGGGATGAAGCTTTCTTT
- TRBJ1-6 few TRBV7-8 CASTTRGGQINSPLHF TGTGCCAGCACCACAAGAGGGGGACAAATTAATTCACCCCTCCACTTT
- TRBJ2-7 - TRBV7-2 CASSLARQGSYEQYF TGTGCCAGCAGCTTAGCTCGGCAGGGCTCCTACGAGCAGTACTTC
TRBD2 TRBJ2-1 few TRBV20-1 CSATRLAGDQNEQFF TGCAGTGCTACTAGACTAGCGGGAGATCAGAATGAGCAGTTCTTC
- TRBJ2-3 few TRBV5-1 CASSLANNSRRPDTQYF TGCGCCAGCAGCTTGGCCAACAACTCCAGACGGCCAGATACGCAGTATTTT
- TRBJ2-1 - TRBV5-1 CASSLGTLRFNEQFF TGCGCCAGCAGCTTGGGCACCCTAAGGTTCAATGAGCAGTTCTTC